A single sample is the source of the 5 T cell receptor beta chains below, sequenced in a study of blood T cell repertoires in COVID-19 (dated by TCRdb to 2020 to 2022). Receptor amplification or capture employed the immunoSEQ multiplex PCR assay. TCRdb's version of the immuneACCESS table is confined to in-frame rearrangements and falls short of the full clone set. An unresolved V gene accounts for under half of the shortfall where checked; the remainder is of unknown origin. This sample has hundreds of thousands of clones in its table, and 70% to 90% of those were observed once. Roughly 6.8% of the sample goes to the ten largest clones. The specimen was peripheral blood. Receptors were obtained from a woman aged 25 to 45 with COVID-19, enrolled during active disease.

The rearrangement joins TRBV4-3 to TRBJ1-6, with D unresolved. The germline CDR1 and CDR2 sequences are LGHNA and YSLEER. V lost 1 base to trimming and J lost 10 bases, with 8 bases between them. CDR3 length: 13 amino acids. Here the CDR3 DNA reads TGCGCCAGCAGCCAAGCCTTGGGCTCACCCCTCCACTTT. Protein product: CASSQALGSPLHF.

The genes are TRBV7-6 and TRBJ2-3, with 12 nucleotides matching TRBD2. The germline V gene has CDR1 SGHVS and CDR2 FNYEAQ. This CDR3 has 17 residues. With V trimmed by 4 bases and J by 3 bases, 8 bases remained unmatched. CDR3 protein: CASSSGPLAGGTDTQYF. In DNA form, the CDR3 reads TGTGCCAGCAGCTCGGGCCCGCTAGCGGGAGGGACAGATACGCAGTATTTT. The variable domain in full, completed from reference TRBV7-6 and TRBJ2-3, reads GAGVSQSPRYKVTKRGQDVALRCDPISGHVSLYWYRQALGQGPEFLTYFNYEAQQDKSGLPNDRFSAERPEGSISTLTIQRTEQRDSAMYRCASSSGPLAGGTDTQYFGPGTRLTVL.

J is TRBJ2-1 and V is TRBV7-9; 8 bases match TRBD2. The CDR3 is 12 residues long. The germline V gene encodes CDR1 SEHNR and CDR2 FQNEAQ (reference sequence). With V trimmed by 7 bases and J by 9 bases, 5 bases remained unmatched. The CDR3 DNA is TGTGCCAGCATCTCGGGGGGGTTTGAGCAGTTCTTC. It is translated as CASISGGFEQFF.

The chain recombines TRBV12-3 or TRBV12-4 with TRBJ1-2; the D is unclear. The CDR3 runs to 13 residues. The germline V and J ends were trimmed by 7 bases and 2 bases, with 11 bases remaining between them. The CDR3 sequence is CASTYSANYGYTF. CDR3 coding DNA: TGTGCCAGCACCTATAGCGCCAACTATGGCTACACCTTC.

The chain combines TRBV9 with TRBJ2-5; TRBD1 is a possible D gene (5 bases). CDR3 length: 16 amino acids. Germline lookup yields CDR1 SGDLS and CDR2 YYNGEE. V lost 4 bases and J 5 bases, leaving 21 bases between the germline ends. CDR3 nucleotides: TGTGCCAGCAGCCCCCCAGGACACGGATCCAGGGAGACCCAGTACTTC. This sequence encodes CASSPPGHGSRETQYF.